This TCR beta chain stems from a study of CD8 T cells in Susac syndrome. Through negative isolation, CD4+ and CD8+ T cells were obtained, while TEMRA cells were enriched using FACS. Roughly 0.45 to 1 ug RNA was reverse transcribed with random hexamers. An immunoSEQ multiplex PCR generated amplified TCR beta CDR3 products spanning 54 Vbeta and 13 Jbeta. MiXCR, applied by TCRdb to the immunoSEQ multiplex PCR reads, yields one record per CDR3 protein. Of 150,000 to 200,000 distinct CDR3 sequences listed, roughly 94% are singletons. This TCR was recovered from a human donor in good health. The sample was CD4+ T cells from PBMCs.

The CDR3 loop reads CASSTRTVDTQYF. The DNA of the CDR3 is TGTGCCAGCAGTACCCGGACAGTAGATACGCAGTATTTT. J is TRBJ2-3 and V is TRBV27, with D perhaps matching TRBD1 (6 bases). The germline gives CDR1 MNHEY, CDR2 SMNVEV (reference sequence). The CDR3 sequence is 13 residues long. V lost 5 bases and J 5 bases, leaving 11 bases between the germline ends.